One sample yielded the 21 T cell receptor beta chains listed below, sequenced in a study of technical replicates of blood from a handful of donors. Clones were sequenced by immunoSEQ multiplex PCR, and TCRdb holds only the in-frame ones, with some missing. The sample holds roughly 90,000 clones; about 90% are singletons and the top ten take around 0.3%. The specimen was T cells isolated from PBMCs. The receptors shown here come from a human donor in good health.

This chain connects TRBV5-1 to TRBJ1-5; 9 positions match TRBD1. Germline CDR1 SGHRS, CDR2 YFSETQ. There are 15 residues in the CDR3. Trimming took 4 bases from V and 7 from J; bases not matched to a gene: 9. This CDR3 reads CASSLMGQGDQPQHF. The CDR3, as DNA: TGCGCCAGCAGCCTTATGGGACAGGGTGACCAGCCCCAGCATTTT. The complete variable domain, with remaining parts taken from reference TRBV5-1 and TRBJ1-5, reads KAGVTQTPRYLIKTRGQQVTLSCSPISGHRSVSWYQQTPGQGLQFLFEYFSETQRNKGNFPGRFSGRQFSNSRSEMNVSTLELGDSALYLCASSLMGQGDQPQHFGDGTRLSIL.

This clone has a handful of counts. The chain has TRBV4-1 and TRBJ2-1, with 8 bases that match TRBD2. Per the germline V gene, CDR1 is MGHRA and CDR2 is YSYEKL. Trimming removed 1 base from V and 4 bases from J; junction bases left unmatched: 3. The CDR3 contains 15 residues. CDR3 DNA: TGCGCCAGCAGCCAAGGAGCGGGAGTTTACAATGAGCAGTTCTTC. This codes for CASSQGAGVYNEQFF.

The chain couples TRBV4-1 to TRBJ1-5; D is undetermined. V was shortened by 4 bases and J by 0 bases, with 10 bases between the two germline ends. CDR3 length equals 15 residues. Germline CDR1 reads MGHRA; CDR2 reads YSYEKL. CDR3: CASSLQVYSNQPQHF. CDR3 DNA sequence: TGCGCCAGCAGCCTCCAGGTGTATAGCAATCAGCCCCAGCATTTT.

The chain recombines TRBV2 with TRBJ1-5; 8 bases line up with TRBD1. The CDR3 covers 12 residues. In germline, CDR1 is SNHLY, CDR2 FYNNEI. With V trimmed by 7 bases and J by 5 bases, 1 base remained unmatched. DNA of the CDR3: TGTGCCAGCACAGGGGGCGATCAGCCCCAGCATTTT. Translating it yields CASTGGDQPQHF. The variable domain in full, with the rest retrieved from reference TRBV2 and TRBJ1-5, is EPEVTQTPSHQVTQMGQEVILRCVPISNHLYFYWYRQILGQKVEFLVSFYNNEISEKSEIFDDQFSVERPDGSNFTLKIRSTKLEDSAMYFCASTGGDQPQHFGDGTRLSIL.

CDR3 bases: TGTGCCAGCAGTTTACGAGAGACTACCTCAGAGACCCAGTACTTC. This encodes CASSLRETTSETQYF. This rearrangement joins TRBV28 to TRBJ2-5, with D possibly being TRBD2 (5 bases). Germline CDR1 is MDHEN and CDR2 is SYDVKM. The V gene lost 2 bases and the J gene lost 4 bases, with 14 bases spanning the gap. This CDR3 spans 15 amino acids. Complete variable domain (other parts from reference TRBV28 and TRBJ2-5): DVKVTQSSRYLVKRTGEKVFLECVQDMDHENMFWYRQDPGLGLRLIYFSYDVKMKEKGDIPEGYSVSREKKERFSLILESASTNQTSMYLCASSLRETTSETQYFGPGTRLLVL.

The chain employs TRBV5-6 and TRBJ1-1; D possibly corresponds to TRBD1 (6 bases). The CDR3 extends over 19 amino acids. CDR1 is SGHDT and CDR2 is YYEEEE in the germline V gene. Trimming left V 3 bases short and J 0 bases short, with 24 bases between. CDR3 loop: CASSSPFTGLNGMNTEAFF. CDR3 DNA sequence: TGTGCCAGCAGCTCCCCTTTTACAGGGTTAAACGGTATGAACACTGAAGCTTTCTTT.

V usage is TRBV2 and J usage is TRBJ2-7, with D tentatively TRBD2 (6 bases). Germline V gene lookup returns CDR1 SNHLY and CDR2 FYNNEI. The CDR3 runs 15 residues. Trimming left V 0 bases short and J 6 bases short, with 15 bases between. The CDR3 region is CASSEAGGDAFEQYF. CDR3 DNA sequence: TGTGCCAGCAGTGAAGCCGGGGGAGACGCCTTCGAGCAGTACTTC.

The chain employs TRBV28 and TRBJ2-1, with 7 positions matching TRBD2. CDR1 and CDR2 (germline): MDHEN, SYDVKM. The CDR3 has 17 amino acids. After removal of 4 bases from V and 0 bases from J, the junction contained 9 bases not matched to a gene. This chain's CDR3 is CASSSVSGNPSYNEQFF. CDR3 DNA: TGTGCCAGCAGTTCAGTGAGCGGGAATCCCTCCTACAATGAGCAGTTCTTC. The whole variable domain, filled in from reference TRBV28 and TRBJ2-1, reads DVKVTQSSRYLVKRTGEKVFLECVQDMDHENMFWYRQDPGLGLRLIYFSYDVKMKEKGDIPEGYSVSREKKERFSLILESASTNQTSMYLCASSSVSGNPSYNEQFFGPGTRLTVL.

The chain carries TRBV4-1 and TRBJ2-5, with 12 bases lining up with TRBD2. The CDR3 has 17 residues. The junction had 9 bases not matched to a gene; V was cut back by 4 bases and J by 3 bases. Germline CDR1 and CDR2: MGHRA and YSYEKL. For the CDR3, the DNA is TGCGCCAGCAGCCCAGGAAATCGACTAGCGGGAGAAGAGACCCAGTACTTC. Its protein is CASSPGNRLAGEETQYF.

The J gene is TRBJ2-1, the V gene TRBV7-9; TRBD2 aligns across 7 bases. CDR1 and CDR2 (germline): SEHNR, FQNEAQ (reference sequence). The CDR3 extends over 16 amino acids. The ends lost 1 base at V and 4 bases at J; junction bases unmatched: 7. In nucleotides, the CDR3 is TGTGCCAGCAGCTTAGTTAGGCTAGCGGCTTACAATGAGCAGTTCTTC. Translating gives CASSLVRLAAYNEQFF.

V usage is TRBV30 and J usage is TRBJ1-2; D ambiguous. The CDR3 sequence is 13 residues long. CDR1 is GTSNPN, CDR2 SVGIG, per germline (reference sequence). V lost 1 base to trimming and J lost 4 bases, with 10 bases between them. CDR3 sequence: CAWSEGSAYGYTF. For the CDR3, the DNA is TGTGCCTGGAGTGAGGGTAGCGCCTATGGCTACACCTTC.

This sequence joins TRBV7-9 and TRBJ1-5; D ambiguous. There are 16 residues in the CDR3. Trimming left V 4 bases short and J 0 bases short, with 13 bases between. Germline V lookup: CDR1 SEHNR, CDR2 FQNEAQ (reference sequence). DNA for the CDR3: TGTGCCAGCAGCTCCTCGGACTTATATAGCAATCAGCCCCAGCATTTT. It translates to CASSSSDLYSNQPQHF.

The genes are TRBV10-1 and TRBJ2-1, with no clear D. Germline loops: CDR1 WNHNN, CDR2 SYGVQD (reference sequence). This CDR3 has 12 amino acids. V gave up 3 bases and J gave up 6 bases, with 6 bases separating them. The CDR3 region is CASSEAPNEQFF. The CDR3 region has the DNA TGCGCCAGCAGTGAAGCTCCCAATGAGCAGTTCTTC.

The chain links TRBV4-1 to TRBJ2-1; D call uncertain. Trimming took 6 bases from V and 4 from J, leaving 10 bases between them. In germline, CDR1 is MGHRA, CDR2 YSYEKL. The CDR3 length is 13 residues. CDR3 amino acids: CASSDRVYNEQFF. In nucleotides, the CDR3 is TGCGCCAGCAGTGACCGGGTTTACAATGAGCAGTTCTTC.

The chain uses TRBV4-1 and TRBJ2-3, with 11 bases that match TRBD2. Germline assignment: CDR1 MGHRA and CDR2 YSYEKL. The length of the CDR3 is 21 residues. V lost 3 bases, J lost 2 bases, and 19 bases stayed unmatched. The CDR3 loop reads CASSQLPLAGGRRALTDTQYF. Written as DNA, the CDR3 is TGCGCCAGCAGCCAGCTTCCTCTAGCGGGGGGCCGCCGGGCCCTCACAGATACGCAGTATTTT.

The J gene is TRBJ2-2, the V gene TRBV28; D not resolved. The V end was cut by 8 bases, the J end by 1 base, with 8 bases between. The CDR3 runs to 13 residues. The germline CDR1 and CDR2 sequences are MDHEN and SYDVKM. The CDR3 coding sequence is TGTGCCAGCCATGCCGGGAACACCGGGGAGCTGTTTTTT. Residues: CASHAGNTGELFF.

J is TRBJ2-7 and V is TRBV6-5; D might be TRBD1 (6 bases). The ends were cut back, 4 bases at V and 2 bases at J, with 12 bases in the middle. Germline V gene sequence: CDR1 MNHEY, CDR2 SVGAGI. The CDR3 has 14 amino acids. CDR3 in DNA: TGTGCCAGCAGTTCCACAGGGAAACCCTACGAGCAGTACTTC. Translation: CASSSTGKPYEQYF.

The rearrangement uses TRBV5-8 and TRBJ2-1, with no clear D. The CDR3 runs 13 residues. In germline, CDR1 is SGHTS, CDR2 YDEGEE. The germline V and J ends were trimmed by 4 bases and 8 bases, with 13 bases remaining between them. The CDR3 is CASSITTFYEQFF. The CDR3 DNA follows: TGTGCCAGCAGCATAACGACATTCTATGAGCAGTTCTTC.

The chain uses TRBV30 and TRBJ1-2, with a tentative D call TRBD1 (6 bases). Germline values: CDR1 GTSNPN, CDR2 SVGIG (reference sequence). Trimming left V 8 bases short and J 2 bases short, with 21 bases between. There are 15 residues in the CDR3. For the CDR3, the DNA is TGTGCCGGGACACTACAGGGCCAGCTGAACTATGGCTACACCTTC. It encodes CAGTLQGQLNYGYTF.

This sequence joins TRBV9 and TRBJ2-1; 12 bases agree with TRBD2. CDR1 and CDR2 (germline): SGDLS, YYNGEE. This CDR3 region has 17 residues. The trim removed 0 bases at V and 7 bases at J, leaving 8 bases unmatched. In nucleotides, the CDR3 is TGTGCCAGCAGCGTAGCTCTAGCGGGAGGGCCCAATAATGAGCAGTTCTTC. Its translation is CASSVALAGGPNNEQFF.

The chain combines TRBV10-3 with TRBJ2-7, with 7 bases identical to TRBD2. Trimming took 6 bases from V and 4 from J; bases not matched to a gene: 3. The germline CDR1 and CDR2 sequences are ENHRY and SYGVKD. CDR3 length: 12 residues. The CDR3 sequence: CAIRGTTYEQYF. CDR3 in DNA: TGTGCCATCAGAGGGACTACATACGAGCAGTACTTC.